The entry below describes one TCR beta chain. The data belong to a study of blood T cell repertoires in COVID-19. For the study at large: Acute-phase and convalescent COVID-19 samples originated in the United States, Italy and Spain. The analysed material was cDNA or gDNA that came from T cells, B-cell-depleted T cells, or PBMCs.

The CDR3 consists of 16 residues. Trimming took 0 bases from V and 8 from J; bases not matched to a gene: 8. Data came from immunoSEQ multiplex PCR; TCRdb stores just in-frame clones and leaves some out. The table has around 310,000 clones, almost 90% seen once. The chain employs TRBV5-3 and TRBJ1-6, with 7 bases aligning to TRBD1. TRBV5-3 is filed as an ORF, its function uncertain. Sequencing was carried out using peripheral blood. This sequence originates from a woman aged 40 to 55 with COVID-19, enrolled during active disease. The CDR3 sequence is CARSLASRTGHSPLHF. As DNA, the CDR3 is TGTGCCAGAAGCTTGGCCTCTCGGACAGGTCATTCACCCCTCCACTTT.